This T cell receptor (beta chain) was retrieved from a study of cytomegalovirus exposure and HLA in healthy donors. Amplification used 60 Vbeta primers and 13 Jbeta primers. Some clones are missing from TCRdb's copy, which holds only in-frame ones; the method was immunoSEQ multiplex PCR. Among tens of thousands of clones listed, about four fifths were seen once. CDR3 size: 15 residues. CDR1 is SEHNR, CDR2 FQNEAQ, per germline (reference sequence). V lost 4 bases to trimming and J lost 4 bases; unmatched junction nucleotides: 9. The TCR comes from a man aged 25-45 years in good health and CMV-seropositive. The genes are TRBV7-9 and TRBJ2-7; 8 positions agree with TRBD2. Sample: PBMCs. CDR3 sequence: CASSSGVAGLYEQYF. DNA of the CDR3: TGTGCCAGCAGCTCCGGGGTAGCGGGGCTTTACGAGCAGTACTTC. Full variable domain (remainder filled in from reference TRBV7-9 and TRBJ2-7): DTGVSQNPRHKITKRGQNVTFRCDPISEHNRLYWYRQTLGQGPEFLTYFQNEAQLEKSRLLSDRFSAERPKGSFSTLEIQRTEQGDSAMYLCASSSGVAGLYEQYFGPGTRLTVT.